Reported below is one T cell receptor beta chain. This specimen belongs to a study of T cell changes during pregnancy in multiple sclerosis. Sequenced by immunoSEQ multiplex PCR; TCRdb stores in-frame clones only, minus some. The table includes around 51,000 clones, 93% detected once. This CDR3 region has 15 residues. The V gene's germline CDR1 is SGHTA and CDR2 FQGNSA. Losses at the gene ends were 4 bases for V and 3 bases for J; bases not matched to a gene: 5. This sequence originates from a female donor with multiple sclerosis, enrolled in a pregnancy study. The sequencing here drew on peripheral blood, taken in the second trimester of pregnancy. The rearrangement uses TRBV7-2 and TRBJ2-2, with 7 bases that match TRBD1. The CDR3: CASSSDRQYTGELFF. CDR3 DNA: TGTGCCAGCAGCTCGGACAGGCAGTACACCGGGGAGCTGTTTTTT. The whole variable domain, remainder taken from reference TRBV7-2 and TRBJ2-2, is GAGVSQSPSNKVTEKGKDVELRCDPISGHTALYWYRQSLGQGLEFLIYFQGNSAPDKSGLPSDRFSAERTGGSVSTLTIQRTQQEDSAVYLCASSSDRQYTGELFFGEGSRLTVL.